Following are 25 T cell receptor beta chains from one sample sequenced in a study of Ad26.COV2.S vaccination and SARS-CoV-2 variants. Treatment denoted: some 19 received Ad26.COV2.S at low or high dose, single or two shots; 5 received placebo; per-sample allocation not given. On day 63 after the first injection, vaccine and placebo recipients gave samples. Profiled with immunoSEQ multiplex PCR; TCRdb holds only in-frame clones, not every one. The data contain 330,000 or so clones, approximately 87% of them singletons. The sequencing here drew on peripheral blood, taken in a trial of Ad26.COV2.S vaccine versus placebo. The receptors originated from a person aged 18-65 years who received the Ad26.COV2.S COVID-19 vaccine or a placebo.

The gene calls are TRBV12-3 or TRBV12-4 and TRBJ1-1; 8 bases are a match to TRBD1. This CDR3 is 12 amino acids long. Trimming cost V 5 bases and J 9 bases; bases outside gene matches: 5. The CDR3 loop is CASSPGQGKAFF. The CDR3 DNA sequence: TGTGCCAGCAGTCCCGGACAGGGTAAAGCTTTCTTT.

The J gene is TRBJ2-7, the V gene TRBV5-6, with D uncertain. Germline V gene lookup returns CDR1 SGHDT and CDR2 YYEEEE. V shed 1 base and J shed 4 bases, with 15 bases lying between them. This CDR3 spans 15 amino acids. This CDR3 is CASSLMLKGPYEQYF. The CDR3 DNA reads as TGTGCCAGCAGCTTGATGCTAAAGGGCCCTTACGAGCAGTACTTC.

The V gene is TRBV15, the J gene TRBJ2-5, with no clear D. CDR3 length: 13 amino acids. CDR1 and CDR2 from the germline V gene are LNHNV and YYDKDF (reference sequence). V was shortened by 3 bases and J by 9 bases, with 14 bases between the two germline ends. DNA for the CDR3: TGTGCCACCAGCAGGTCCTCATTAAGTCCCCAGTACTTC. It encodes CATSRSSLSPQYF.

The gene calls are TRBV2 and TRBJ1-6; D call uncertain. The germline V and J ends were trimmed by 3 bases and 7 bases, with 7 bases remaining between them. Germline V gene sequence: CDR1 SNHLY, CDR2 FYNNEI. The CDR3 has 13 amino acids. CDR3 residues: CASSDMVNSPLHF. In nucleotides, the CDR3 is TGTGCCAGCAGTGATATGGTGAATTCACCCCTCCACTTT.

The rearrangement uses TRBV6-1 and TRBJ1-2; no clear D gene. The V gene's germline CDR1 is MNHNS and CDR2 SASEGT. This CDR3 comprises 16 residues. Trimming took off 0 bases at V and 4 bases at J, with 15 bases between the two ends. CDR3 loop: CASSEASGPWGYGYTF. The CDR3 DNA sequence: TGTGCCAGCAGTGAAGCGTCCGGACCCTGGGGCTATGGCTACACCTTC.

J is TRBJ2-7 and V is TRBV10-1; 7 nucleotides match TRBD2. The CDR3 contains 19 residues. Germline V gene sequence: CDR1 WNHNN, CDR2 SYGVQD (reference sequence). The V gene end was trimmed by 2 bases and the J gene end by 6 bases; junction bases not matched to a gene: 22. CDR3 bases: TGCGCCAGCAGTGAGCCTCGGTGCCCCTGGGGAGCGGGACCGGTCGAGCAGTACGTC. Translating it yields CASSEPRCPWGAGPVEQYV.

The V gene is TRBV5-4, the J gene TRBJ2-7; no reliable D call. Trimming removed 0 bases at V and 1 base at J, with 8 bases between. Germline CDR1 SGHNT, CDR2 YYREEE (reference sequence). The CDR3 covers 14 residues. CDR3 sequence: CASSLGPLSYEQYF. The CDR3, as DNA: TGTGCCAGCAGCTTGGGGCCACTGTCCTACGAGCAGTACTTC. The complete variable domain, with remaining parts taken from reference TRBV5-4 and TRBJ2-7, reads ETGVTQSPTHLIKTRGQQVTLRCSSQSGHNTVSWYQQALGQGPQFIFQYYREEENGRGNFPPRFSGLQFPNYSSELNVNALELDDSALYLCASSLGPLSYEQYFGPGTRLTVT.

This sequence joins TRBV9 and TRBJ2-6; D not certain. CDR1 SGDLS and CDR2 YYNGEE come from the germline V gene. The V end lost 6 bases, the J end lost 1 base, and 8 bases lay between the germline ends. This CDR3 is 14 amino acids long. The CDR3, as DNA: TGTGCCAGCACCCTATCGTCTGGGGCCAACGTCCTGACTTTC. Protein sequence: CASTLSSGANVLTF.

This chain joins TRBV27 and TRBJ1-5; possibly TRBD1 for D (5 bases). The V end was cut by 3 bases, the J end by 6 bases, with 18 bases between. From germline, CDR1 is MNHEY and CDR2 SMNVEV (reference sequence). CDR3 length: 16 amino acids. The CDR3 bases are TGTGCCAGCAGTTTGAGCGCAGCCTGGGGCGGTCAGCCCCAGCATTTT. Its translation is CASSLSAAWGGQPQHF.

The rearrangement links TRBV6-2 or TRBV6-3 to TRBJ2-6; no firm D call. The germline CDR1 and CDR2 sequences are MNHEY and SVGEGT. The V end was cut by 6 bases, the J end by 5 bases, with 14 bases between. The CDR3 is 15 residues long. CDR3 nucleotide sequence: TGTGCCAGCAGCCCCTGGGGTTCGCGGGCCAACGTCCTGACTTTC. Residues: CASSPWGSRANVLTF.

This chain uses TRBV6-2 or TRBV6-3 with TRBJ2-1; D is unresolved. Trimming took off 0 bases at V and 6 bases at J, with 9 bases between the two ends. The CDR3 extends over 14 amino acids. CDR1 MNHEY and CDR2 SVGEGT come from the germline V gene. Here the CDR3 DNA reads TGTGCCAGCAGTTACTCACGATCGATCAATGAGCAGTTCTTC. This sequence encodes CASSYSRSINEQFF.

This chain connects TRBV2 to TRBJ2-7, with D perhaps TRBD1 or TRBD2 (5 bases each). Germline CDR1 is SNHLY and CDR2 is FYNNEI. Trimming pared 5 bases from V and 7 bases from J, leaving 12 bases between. This CDR3 region has 12 residues. CDR3: CASSWGFWEQYF. Here the CDR3 DNA reads TGTGCCAGCAGTTGGGGGTTCTGGGAGCAGTACTTC. The entire variable domain, with the rest obtained from reference TRBV2 and TRBJ2-7, is as follows: EPEVTQTPSHQVTQMGQEVILRCVPISNHLYFYWYRQILGQKVEFLVSFYNNEISEKSEIFDDQFSVERPDGSNFTLKIRSTKLEDSAMYFCASSWGFWEQYFGPGTRLTVT.

This chain uses TRBV11-2 with TRBJ1-1; a possible D gene is TRBD1 (5 bases). V was shortened by 3 bases and J by 1 base, with 9 bases between the two germline ends. From germline, CDR1 is SGHAT and CDR2 FQNNGV. CDR3 length: 14 amino acids. CDR3 sequence: CASSFRVENTEAFF. CDR3 DNA: TGTGCCAGCAGCTTCAGGGTGGAGAACACTGAAGCTTTCTTT.

The chain links TRBV28 to TRBJ1-2, with a weak D call TRBD1 (5 bases). CDR1 and CDR2 from the germline V gene are MDHEN and SYDVKM. Trimming stripped 7 bases from V and 8 bases from J, with 17 bases between. The CDR3 has 13 amino acids. CDR3 bases: TGTGCCAGCACTCCCCAGGGAAATGACGGCTACACCTTC. Translated, it gives CASTPQGNDGYTF.

The chain has TRBV7-8 and TRBJ1-2, with TRBD1 as a possible D gene (5 bases). This CDR3 is built from 16 residues. Trimming took off 2 bases at V and 4 bases at J, with 17 bases between the two ends. CDR1 SGHVS and CDR2 FQNEAQ come from the germline V gene. CDR3 sequence: CASSLTGGWGSYGYTF. CDR3 DNA: TGTGCCAGCAGCTTAACGGGCGGATGGGGGTCCTATGGCTACACCTTC.

This chain connects TRBV18 to TRBJ1-2, with 8 nucleotides matching TRBD1. Unmatched junction bases numbered 2, after V lost 1 base and J lost 4 bases. The CDR3 spans 14 residues. Per germline, CDR1 KGHSH and CDR2 LQKENI. CDR3 loop: CASSPRGQGYGYTF. In nucleotides, the CDR3 is TGTGCCAGCTCACCACGTGGACAGGGCTATGGCTACACCTTC.

This clone was observed a few times. The rearrangement links TRBV4-2 to TRBJ2-7; possible D gene TRBD2, 5 bases. The germline V and J ends were trimmed by 0 bases and 5 bases, with 8 bases remaining between them. The CDR3 has 13 amino acids. In germline, CDR1 is LGHNA, CDR2 YNFKEQ. CDR3 in amino acids: CASSQEIGNEQYV. CDR3 nucleotide sequence: TGTGCCAGCAGCCAAGAGATCGGGAACGAGCAGTACGTC.

The chain links TRBV14 to TRBJ1-3; D might be TRBD1 (6 bases). Looked up from germline, CDR1 is SGHDN and CDR2 is FVKESK. V shed 2 bases and J shed 0 bases, with 20 bases lying between them. The CDR3 consists of 19 residues. CDR3: CASSQYESHGGLSGNTIYF. The CDR3 DNA sequence: TGTGCCAGCAGCCAATACGAAAGTCACGGGGGCCTCTCTGGAAACACCATATATTTT.

J is TRBJ2-6 and V is TRBV27; D not resolved. The CDR3 has 15 amino acids. Germline V gene sequence: CDR1 MNHEY, CDR2 SMNVEV (reference sequence). Trimming left V 5 bases short and J 0 bases short, with 8 bases between. The CDR3 is CASSIRLSGANVLTF. For the CDR3, the DNA is TGTGCCAGCAGTATACGCCTCTCTGGGGCCAACGTCCTGACTTTC. The full variable domain, in which reference TRBV27 and TRBJ2-6 provide the parts outside the CDR3, is EAQVTQNPRYLITVTGKKLTVTCSQNMNHEYMSWYRQDPGLGLRQIYYSMNVEVTDKGDVPEGYKVSRKEKRNFPLILESPSPNQTSLYFCASSIRLSGANVLTFGAGSRLTVL.

The chain's CDR3 is CASRSSRPGTEKYEQYF. In DNA, the CDR3 is TGTGCCAGCAGATCATCCAGGCCCGGGACAGAGAAATACGAGCAGTACTTC. The chain has TRBV27 and TRBJ2-7; 7 nucleotides agree with TRBD1. This CDR3 comprises 17 residues. Looked up from germline, CDR1 is MNHEY and CDR2 is SMNVEV (reference sequence). The junction had 18 bases not matched to a gene; V was cut back by 6 bases and J by 4 bases.

The chain combines TRBV18 with TRBJ1-2, with 7 bases fitting TRBD1. Germline CDR1 is KGHSH and CDR2 is LQKENI. J lost 8 bases, V lost 6 bases, and 6 bases had no gene match. The CDR3 has 12 residues. The CDR3 loop is CASSPTGTGYTF. The CDR3 DNA follows: TGTGCCAGCTCGCCGACAGGGACGGGCTACACCTTC.

The chain has TRBV6-4 and TRBJ2-3; D gene ambiguous. Trimming removed 4 bases from V and 2 bases from J, with 10 bases in between. CDR1 is MRHNA, CDR2 SNTAGT, per germline. CDR3 length equals 14 residues. The CDR3, as DNA: TGTGCCAGCAGTGCTCGGGTCCACACAGATACGCAGTATTTT. Translation: CASSARVHTDTQYF.

This clone appeared a few times. This chain links TRBV2 with TRBJ2-3; D gene ambiguous. CDR1 and CDR2 from the germline V gene are SNHLY and FYNNEI. V gave up 2 bases and J gave up 9 bases, with 6 bases separating them. The CDR3 is 11 amino acids. CDR3 protein: CASSETITQYF. CDR3 bases: TGTGCCAGCAGTGAAACAATCACGCAGTATTTT. The full variable domain, its missing parts supplied by reference TRBV2 and TRBJ2-3, is EPEVTQTPSHQVTQMGQEVILRCVPISNHLYFYWYRQILGQKVEFLVSFYNNEISEKSEIFDDQFSVERPDGSNFTLKIRSTKLEDSAMYFCASSETITQYFGPGTRLTVL.

The chain employs TRBV10-1 and TRBJ2-5; TRBD1 might be the D (6 bases). This CDR3 contains 16 residues. Trimming shortened V by 1 base and J by 4 bases, and 16 bases separated the two germline ends. Germline loops: CDR1 WNHNN, CDR2 SYGVQD (reference sequence). The CDR3 coding sequence is TGCGCCAGCAGTGAGTTCATAGGGGGTCGGGGAGAGACCCAGTACTTC. It encodes CASSEFIGGRGETQYF.

This chain uses TRBV3-1 (or the pseudogene TRBV3-2) with TRBJ1-5, with D uncertain. This CDR3 comprises 14 residues. CDR1 is LGHDT and CDR2 is YNNKEL in the germline V gene (reference sequence). With 3 bases removed from V and 0 bases from J, the gap between germline ends came to 6 bases. DNA of the CDR3: TGTGCCAGCAGCCAGTTTATTAGCAATCAGCCCCAGCATTTT. It specifies CASSQFISNQPQHF.